The clone carrying this T cell receptor beta chain showed up just a few times. Its antigen is unknown. This specimen belongs to a study of CD8 T cells in ankylosing spondylitis. Findings and limits, study-wide: Certain motif variants had earlier been reported in reactive arthritis synovial fluid and blood.

From the 5' RACE reads, TCRdb called clonotypes with MiXCR, one entry per CDR3 protein. This table has tens of thousands of distinct CDR3 sequences, more than 25% appearing once. The specimen sequenced was blood, either unsorted or a sorted T cell fraction (not recorded which). This receptor was taken from a male donor with ankylosing spondylitis or in good health (not recorded which).

In DNA, the CDR3 is TGCAGTGTTCCCAAAGGCGAAAAACTGTTTTTT. It codes for CSVPKGEKLFF. The chain is built from TRBV20-1 and TRBJ1-4, with unresolved D. The CDR3 length is 11 residues. In germline, CDR1 is DFQATT, CDR2 SNEGSKA (reference sequence). V dropped 7 bases and J dropped 8 bases, with 11 bases sitting between them.